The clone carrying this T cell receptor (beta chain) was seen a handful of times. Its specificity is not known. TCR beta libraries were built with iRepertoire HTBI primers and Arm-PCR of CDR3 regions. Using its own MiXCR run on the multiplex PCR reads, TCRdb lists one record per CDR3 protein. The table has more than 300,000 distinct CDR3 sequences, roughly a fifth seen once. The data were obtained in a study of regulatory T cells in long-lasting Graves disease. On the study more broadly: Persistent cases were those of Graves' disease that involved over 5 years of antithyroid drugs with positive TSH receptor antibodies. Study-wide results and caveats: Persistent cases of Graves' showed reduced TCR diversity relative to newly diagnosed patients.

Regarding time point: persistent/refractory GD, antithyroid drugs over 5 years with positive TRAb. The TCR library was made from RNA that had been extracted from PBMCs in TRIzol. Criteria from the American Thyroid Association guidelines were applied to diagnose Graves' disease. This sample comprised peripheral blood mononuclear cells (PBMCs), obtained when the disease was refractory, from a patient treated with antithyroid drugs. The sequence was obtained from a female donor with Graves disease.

The CDR3 coding sequence is TGTGCCGGATTACATGGGGCTTTCTTT. This gives the protein CAGLHGAFF. The V gene is TRBV2, the J gene TRBJ1-1, with unresolved D. V lost 11 bases to trimming and J lost 11 bases, with 12 bases between them. CDR3 length: 9 amino acids. Germline assignment: CDR1 SNHLY and CDR2 FYNNEI.